One and the same sample provided the 31 T cell receptor beta chains below, sequenced in a study of esophageal squamous cell carcinoma under preoperative chemotherapy. Time point defined: after preoperative PTX-NDP chemotherapy. A single record per CDR3 protein comes from TCRdb applying MiXCR to the PCR reads. Found here are about 18,000 distinct CDR3 sequences, roughly 46% of them singletons; the top ten hold around 29%. Sampling was carried out from a patient given preoperative chemotherapy. These receptors were taken from a human donor with esophageal squamous cell carcinoma. The donor label of this sample is uncertain.

The chain carries TRBV7-2 and TRBJ1-1; D gene ambiguous. Per the germline V gene, CDR1 is SGHTA and CDR2 is FQGNSA. The V and J ends lost 2 bases and 7 bases respectively, with 11 bases between them. This CDR3 contains 13 residues. In DNA, the CDR3 is TGTGCCAGCAGCTTAATGAGGCATATTGAAGCTTTCTTT. Its protein is CASSLMRHIEAFF.

This chain connects TRBV20-1 to TRBJ2-1; TRBD2 agrees at 8 bases. The CDR3 is 13 residues long. With 6 bases clipped from V and 4 bases from J, the junction kept 5 bases outside the gene matches. Germline CDR1 is DFQATT and CDR2 is SNEGSKA (reference sequence). The CDR3 coding sequence is TGCAGTGCCACTAGCGGCAATTACAATGAGCAGTTCTTC. It codes for CSATSGNYNEQFF.

This chain joins TRBV5-1 and TRBJ1-2; perhaps TRBD1 as D (6 bases). V was pared by 0 bases and J by 6 bases, with 9 bases between. CDR1 is SGHRS, CDR2 YFSETQ, per germline. This CDR3 region has 13 residues. The CDR3 nucleotides read TGCGCCAGCAGCTTGGCAGGGGCTGATGGCTACACCTTC. It is translated as CASSLAGADGYTF.

The chain recombines TRBV7-2 with TRBJ2-4; D not certain. The CDR3 consists of 11 residues. CDR1 is SGHTA and CDR2 is FQGNSA in the germline V gene. V dropped 5 bases and J dropped 2 bases, with 1 base sitting between them. The CDR3, as DNA: TGTGCCAGCAGCACCAAAAACATTCAGTACTTC. Encoded protein: CASSTKNIQYF.

Remarks on this clonotype: One end of the junction fails to match germline, which may point to a read error. This chain uses TRBV7-2 with TRBJ2-5, with TRBD2 matching 7 bases. The length of the CDR3 is 17 residues. Per the germline V gene, CDR1 is SGHTA and CDR2 is FQGNSA. This CDR3 is CASRVGGGGSVEETQYF. CDR3 coding DNA: TGTGCCAGCAGGGTGGGAGGTGGCGGGAGTGTCGAAGAGACCCAGTATTTC.

This clonotype is medium-sized by share. The chain links TRBV7-3 to TRBJ2-1; 7 nucleotides agree with TRBD2. The V gene end was trimmed by 2 bases and the J gene end by 8 bases; junction bases not matched to a gene: 6. From germline, CDR1 is SGHTA and CDR2 FQGTGA. CDR3 length equals 14 residues. In nucleotides, the CDR3 is TGTGCCAGCAGCTTAGAGGCGGGAGCGCATGAGCAGTTCTTC. Translated, it gives CASSLEAGAHEQFF.

This clonotype was detected a few times. V is TRBV7-2 and J is TRBJ2-7, with a possible D match to TRBD2 (5 bases). With the DNA end fitting TRBJ2-1 better, the J assignment may be wrong. CDR1 is SGHTA, CDR2 FQGNSA, per germline. There are 17 residues in the CDR3. The DNA of the CDR3 is TGTGCCAGCAGCTTAGTATCGGGTGGGAGTAGCTCGTTTGAGCAGTTCTTC. Translating it yields CASSLVSGGSSSFEQFF.

This clonotype has only a few counts. This chain joins TRBV7-7 and TRBJ2-2; D might be TRBD1 (5 bases). V gave up 3 bases and J gave up 4 bases, with 15 bases separating them. Germline V lookup: CDR1 SSHAT, CDR2 FNYEAQ (reference sequence). The CDR3 is 16 residues long. The CDR3 nucleotides read TGTGCCAGCAGCTTCCGGCCAGGGCGAGTCACCGGGGAGCTGTTTTTT. Residues: CASSFRPGRVTGELFF.

Only a few counts were recorded for this clonotype. CDR3 amino acids: CASRIGGTSGRDAGRIGELFF. The CDR3 coding sequence is TGTGCCAGCAGAATCGGGGGGACTAGCGGGAGGGACGCGGGGAGGATCGGGGAGCTGTTTTTT. The chain carries TRBV6-1 and TRBJ2-2; TRBD2 matches at 16 bases. Losses at the gene ends were 6 bases for V and 7 bases for J; bases not matched to a gene: 20. CDR1 and CDR2 (germline): MNHNS, SASEGT. CDR3 length: 21 residues.

The V and J genes are TRBV12-3 or TRBV12-4 and TRBJ1-1; D is perhaps TRBD1 (5 bases). The V gene lost 5 bases and the J gene lost 6 bases, with 13 bases spanning the gap. The CDR3 has 13 residues. CDR3 coding DNA: TGTGCCAGCAGTCACGGTCGGGGCGCTGAAGCTTTCTTT. As protein: CASSHGRGAEAFF.

The V and J genes are TRBV11-3 and TRBJ2-1; 13 bases align to TRBD2. CDR1 and CDR2 (germline): SGHNT, YENEEA. V shed 4 bases and J 6 bases; nucleotides not matched to a gene: 3. The CDR3 loop spans 15 amino acids. CDR3 nucleotides: TGTGCCAGCAGCTCACGACTAGCGGGGGGCAATGAGCAGTTCTTC. Translating gives CASSSRLAGGNEQFF.

The chain carries TRBV7-2 and TRBJ2-1; 9 bases are shared with TRBD1. The DNA end favors TRBJ2-7, so the J call may be wrong. The CDR3 loop spans 14 amino acids. Germline values: CDR1 SGHTA, CDR2 FQGNSA. The CDR3 nucleotides read TGTGCCAGCGGCACCGGGACAGGGAACTACGAGCAGTACTTC. This translates into CASGTGTGNYEQYF.

The chain combines TRBV11-2 with TRBJ2-7, with 10 bases fitting TRBD2. The DNA end is more similar to TRBJ2-1, so the J call may be wrong. The CDR3 length is 17 residues. Germline V CDR1 and CDR2: SGHAT, FQNNGV. CDR3 nucleotide sequence: TGTGCCAGCAGCTTAGATCGAGGAACTAGCGGGATCAATGAGCAGTTCTTC. Translated, it gives CASSLDRGTSGINEQFF.

Concerning this clonotype: Given the absence of the conserved phenylalanine or tryptophan at the CDR3 end, a read error is likely. The limits of the CDR3 on the DNA are not certain, so only TCRdb's listed CDR3 is given. The chain couples TRBV7-8 to TRBJ2-5; TRBD1 is taken as the D call from the table, unchecked against the DNA. The length of the CDR3 is 14 amino acids, counting both ends. Per germline, CDR1 SGHVS and CDR2 FQNEAQ. The CDR3 loop reads CASSSAPGKATRYS.

In its sample, this clonotype was seen a few times. The chain employs TRBV7-2 and TRBJ2-1; D is perhaps TRBD1 or TRBD2 (5 bases each). Germline CDR1 reads SGHTA; CDR2 reads FQGNSA. This CDR3 spans 15 amino acids. Trimming pared 3 bases from V and 1 base from J, leaving 10 bases between. CDR3 in DNA: TGTGCCAGCAGCTTTACGAGGGGTTCCTACAATGAGCAGTTCTTC. It codes for CASSFTRGSYNEQFF.

The rearrangement uses TRBV6-1 and TRBJ2-5, with D possibly matching TRBD1 (5 bases). The DNA end is a closer match to TRBJ2-7, so the J assignment may be wrong. The CDR3 is made up of 15 amino acids. Germline V gene data show CDR1 as MNHNS and CDR2 as SASEGT. This CDR3 is CASSALEGVPYEQYF. The CDR3 DNA follows: TGTGCCAGCAGTGCCTTAGAAGGGGTCCCCTACGAGCAGTACTTC.

There are a few counts of this clonotype. The gene calls are TRBV18 and TRBJ2-1; D is ambiguous. V was clipped by 3 bases and J by 4 bases, with 7 bases between them. Per the germline V gene, CDR1 is KGHSH and CDR2 is LQKENI. The length of the CDR3 is 13 residues. CDR3 residues: CASSPPQYNEQFF. In DNA form, the CDR3 reads TGTGCCAGCTCACCCCCGCAGTACAATGAGCAGTTCTTC. The full variable domain, in which reference TRBV18 and TRBJ2-1 provide the parts outside the CDR3, is NAGVMQNPRHLVRRRGQEARLRCSPMKGHSHVYWYRQLPEEGLKFMVYLQKENIIDESGMPKERFSAEFPKEGPSILRIQQVVRGDSAAYFCASSPPQYNEQFFGPGTRLTVL.

About this clonotype: This likely comes from a read error, as the CDR3 has no conserved phenylalanine or tryptophan at its end. The chain couples TRBV7-2 to TRBJ2-5; a possible D gene is TRBD1 (6 bases). The end of the DNA aligns better with TRBJ2-1, so the J call may be wrong. Per the germline V gene, CDR1 is SGHTA and CDR2 is FQGNSA. CDR3 length equals 14 residues. CDR3 loop: CARGRTGDKETQFL. The DNA for the CDR3 is TGTGCCAGGGGCCGTACCGGGGACAAAGAGACCCAGTTCTTG.

Only a few counts were recorded for this clonotype. The CDR3 sequence: CASSLTADPNYGYTF. The CDR3 region has the DNA TGTGCCAGCAGCCTGACAGCCGATCCCAACTATGGCTACACCTTC. The rearrangement links TRBV7-2 to TRBJ1-2; tentatively, D is TRBD1 (5 bases). Looked up from germline, CDR1 is SGHTA and CDR2 is FQGNSA. The CDR3 spans 15 residues. V gave up 5 bases and J gave up 2 bases, with 15 bases separating them.

This clonotype was counted between two and nine times. The J gene is TRBJ2-7, the V gene TRBV7-2; D gene ambiguous. This CDR3 spans 12 amino acids. The germline gives CDR1 SGHTA, CDR2 FQGNSA. With 4 bases removed from V and 0 bases from J, the gap between germline ends came to 4 bases. For the CDR3, the DNA is TGTGCCAGCAGCTCTAGCTCCTACGAGCAGTACTTC. Translated, it gives CASSSSSYEQYF.

This clonotype was observed many times. CDR3 in DNA: TGTGCCAGCAGCTTAGGCGGGAACTCCTACGAGCAGTTCTTC. Translation gives CASSLGGNSYEQFF. This chain links TRBV11-3 with TRBJ2-1; D is possibly TRBD2 (6 bases). This CDR3 contains 14 residues. Germline V CDR1 and CDR2: SGHNT, YENEEA. V lost 1 base, J lost 10 bases, and 14 bases lay in between.

The chain joins TRBV11-2 to TRBJ2-3, with no clear D. V lost 3 bases, J lost 3 bases, and 4 bases lay in between. This CDR3 is 12 amino acids long. Germline loops: CDR1 SGHAT, CDR2 FQNNGV. CDR3: CASSFETDTQYF. CDR3 sequence (DNA): TGTGCCAGCAGCTTCGAGACAGATACGCAGTATTTT.

V gene TRBV7-8 combines with J gene TRBJ2-5; TRBD2 matches 9 bases. The CDR3 covers 13 residues. CDR1 is SGHVS and CDR2 is FQNEAQ in the germline V gene. V was pared by 8 bases and J by 10 bases, with 11 bases of the junction left unmatched. The CDR3 loop reads CASAGGAVVGQYF. The DNA for the CDR3 is TGTGCCAGCGCGGGAGGGGCCGTTGTTGGCCAGTACTTC.

This chain uses TRBV7-2 with TRBJ2-5, with D perhaps matching TRBD2 (6 bases). V lost 5 bases and J 11 bases, leaving 27 bases between the germline ends. Germline CDR1 SGHTA, CDR2 FQGNSA. The CDR3 contains 16 residues. The CDR3 loop is CASSPWDWGVFREQYF. The CDR3 DNA reads as TGTGCCAGCAGCCCCTGGGACTGGGGTGTCTTTAGAGAGCAGTACTTC.

Remarks on this clonotype: Its ends do not fully match the called genes, so a read error is possible. V and J are TRBV7-2 and TRBJ2-3; 8 bases are a match to TRBD2. Germline V gene sequence: CDR1 SGHTA, CDR2 FQGNSA. The CDR3 extends over 16 amino acids. CDR3 nucleotide sequence: TGTGCCAGCAGCGCACGGGAGGGGGGGGGCACAGATACTCAGTATTTT. This codes for CASSAREGGGTDTQYF.

The chain is built from TRBV6-5 and TRBJ2-5; TRBD1 agrees at 10 bases. Matching the DNA end better, TRBJ2-7 makes the J call doubtful. The CDR3 runs to 14 residues. The germline CDR1 and CDR2 sequences are MNHEY and SVGAGI. The CDR3 nucleotides read TGTGCCAGCGGTTCCGGGACAGGGGTCTACGAGCAGTACTTC. It translates to CASGSGTGVYEQYF.

This clonotype was observed a few times. The chain couples TRBV12-3 or TRBV12-4 to TRBJ2-1; 8 bases match TRBD2. This CDR3 comprises 15 residues. J lost 10 bases, V lost 5 bases, and 13 bases had no gene match. This CDR3 is CASSKTGTRSYEQFF. The CDR3 DNA follows: TGTGCCAGCAGTAAGACCGGGACTAGGTCCTACGAGCAGTTCTTC.

About this clonotype itself: The CDR3 end shows no conserved phenylalanine or tryptophan, and so a read error is likely. This chain links TRBV7-8 with TRBJ2-5; D not certain. CDR1 SGHVS and CDR2 FQNEAQ come from the germline V gene. The length of the CDR3 is 14 residues. V was pared by 4 bases and J by 3 bases, with 12 bases between. The CDR3 nucleotides are TGTGCCAGCAGCTCGGCTCCGACGAAAGAGACCCAGTACTCC. Protein product: CASSSAPTKETQYS.

This clonotype was seen a single time. CDR3 sequence (DNA): TGTGCCAGCAGCTTAGTGGGGATAGCGGGCGAGCAGTACTTC. This translates into CASSLVGIAGEQYF. The chain is built from TRBV7-2 and TRBJ2-5; 7 bases align to TRBD2. With the DNA end fitting TRBJ2-7 better, the J assignment may be wrong. Per the germline V gene, CDR1 is SGHTA and CDR2 is FQGNSA. The CDR3 consists of 14 residues.

The chain joins TRBV7-3 to TRBJ2-3; a possible D gene is TRBD2 (7 bases). Near its end, the DNA agrees better with TRBJ2-7, so the J call may be wrong. This CDR3 comprises 15 residues. Germline V CDR1 and CDR2: SGHTA, FQGTGA. The CDR3 loop is CARGPGAGATNTQYF. In nucleotides, the CDR3 is TGTGCCCGCGGCCCGGGGGCGGGAGCCACAAACACGCAGTACTTC.

The chain carries TRBV11-3 and TRBJ2-4, with 10 bases matching TRBD1. The V segment lost 5 bases and the J segment 13 bases; nucleotides outside the gene matches: 20. This CDR3 comprises 17 residues. Per the germline V gene, CDR1 is SGHNT and CDR2 is YENEEA. CDR3 loop: CASSQAAGTGAKDTQYF. In nucleotides, the CDR3 is TGTGCCAGCAGCCAAGCCGCCGGGACAGGGGCCAAAGACACGCAGTACTTC.